This T cell receptor (beta chain) was captured by sequencing in a study of cytomegalovirus exposure and HLA in healthy donors. The study ran its PCR with 60 Vbeta and 13 Jbeta primers. Repertoires were generated with immunoSEQ multiplex PCR, while TCRdb's copy carries only in-frame clones and drops some. The top ten clones hold 1.5% to 2% of a sample with about 150,000 clones, 76% of them seen once. The germline CDR1 and CDR2 sequences are MNHNS and SASEGT. The CDR3 totals 13 residues. Unmatched junction bases numbered 1, after V lost 8 bases and J lost 2 bases. The V and J genes are TRBV6-1 and TRBJ2-3, with 10 bases fitting TRBD1. The receptor comes from a woman aged 40 to 49 in good health and CMV-seronegative. Source material: PBMCs. Here the CDR3 reads CASGTGATDTQYF. The CDR3 DNA reads as TGTGCCAGCGGGACAGGGGCCACAGATACGCAGTATTTT.